The clone carrying this T cell receptor beta chain was counted many times. Amplification targeted TCR beta CDR3 regions from RNA transcripts. The TCR CDR3 first-round RT-PCR relied on the HTBI primer set. TCRdb itself ran the multiplex PCR reads through MiXCR, one entry per CDR3 protein. The profile covers roughly 500,000 distinct CDR3 sequences, with approximately 48% appearing a single time and 44% taken by the ten largest. With 6 bases removed from V and 1 base from J, the gap between germline ends came to 16 bases. The germline gives CDR1 MNHNY, CDR2 SVGAGI (reference sequence). There are 15 residues in the CDR3. These data come from a study of T cells in Graves' hyperthyroidism and ophthalmopathy.

The sequence came from an adult woman with Graves' disease, either hyperthyroidism or ophthalmopathy (not recorded which). V gene TRBV6-6 combines with J gene TRBJ2-7, with D tentatively TRBD1 (8 bases). Material for sequencing was peripheral blood or thyroid tissue (not recorded which). CDR3 in amino acids: CASRAGQAASYEQYF. The CDR3 nucleotides read TGTGCCAGCAGAGCGGGACAGGCCGCATCCTACGAGCAGTACTTC.